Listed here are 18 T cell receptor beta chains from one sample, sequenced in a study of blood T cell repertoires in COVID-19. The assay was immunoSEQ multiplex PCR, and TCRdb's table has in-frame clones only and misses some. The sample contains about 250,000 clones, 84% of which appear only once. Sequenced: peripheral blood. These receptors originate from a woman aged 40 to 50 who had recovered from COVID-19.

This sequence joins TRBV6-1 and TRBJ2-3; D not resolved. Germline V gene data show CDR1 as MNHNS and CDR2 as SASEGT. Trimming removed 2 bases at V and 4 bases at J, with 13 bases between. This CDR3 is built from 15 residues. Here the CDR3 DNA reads TGTGCCAGCAGTGAATCATATACGGTCGCAGATACGCAGTATTTT. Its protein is CASSESYTVADTQYF.

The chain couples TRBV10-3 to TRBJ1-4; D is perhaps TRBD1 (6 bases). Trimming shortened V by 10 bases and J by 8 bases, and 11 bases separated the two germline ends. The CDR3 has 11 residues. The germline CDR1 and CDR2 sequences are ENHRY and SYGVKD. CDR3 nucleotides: TGTGCCAGTCGGGACACCGAAAAACTGTTTTTT. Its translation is CASRDTEKLFF.

The CDR3 reads CASSLNGVAGSWNEQFF. CDR3 sequence (DNA): TGTGCCAGCAGCTTAAATGGGGTTGCGGGGTCCTGGAATGAGCAGTTCTTC. The gene calls are TRBV11-3 and TRBJ2-1; D is perhaps TRBD2 (6 bases). CDR3 length equals 17 residues. CDR1 is SGHNT, CDR2 YENEEA, per germline. The V and J ends lost 2 bases and 7 bases respectively, with 21 bases between them. The variable domain in full, completed from reference TRBV11-3 and TRBJ2-1, reads EAGVVQSPRYKIIEKKQPVAFWCNPISGHNTLYWYLQNLGQGPELLIRYENEEAVDDSQLPKDRFSAERLKGVDSTLKIQPAELGDSAVYLCASSLNGVAGSWNEQFFGPGTRLTVL.

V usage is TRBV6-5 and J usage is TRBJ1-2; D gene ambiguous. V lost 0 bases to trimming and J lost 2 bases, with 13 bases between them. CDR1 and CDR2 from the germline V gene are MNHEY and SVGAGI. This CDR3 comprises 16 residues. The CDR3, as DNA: TGTGCCAGCAGTTACTCTGTGGAGAATGGGAACTATGGCTACACCTTC. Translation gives CASSYSVENGNYGYTF.

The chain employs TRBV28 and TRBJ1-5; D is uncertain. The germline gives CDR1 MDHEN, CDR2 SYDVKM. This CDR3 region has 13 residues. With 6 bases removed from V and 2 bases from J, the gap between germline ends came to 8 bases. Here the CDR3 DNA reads TGTGCCAGCAGATCCGAGGGCAATCAGCCCCAGCATTTT. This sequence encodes CASRSEGNQPQHF. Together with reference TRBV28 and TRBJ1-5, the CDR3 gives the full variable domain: DVKVTQSSRYLVKRTGEKVFLECVQDMDHENMFWYRQDPGLGLRLIYFSYDVKMKEKGDIPEGYSVSREKKERFSLILESASTNQTSMYLCASRSEGNQPQHFGDGTRLSIL.

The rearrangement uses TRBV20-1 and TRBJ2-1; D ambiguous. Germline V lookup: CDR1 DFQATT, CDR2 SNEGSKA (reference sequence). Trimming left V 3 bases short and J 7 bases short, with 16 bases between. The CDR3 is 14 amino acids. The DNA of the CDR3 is TGCAGTGCTAGTATGTGGGCCCAATATAATGAGCAGTTCTTC. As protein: CSASMWAQYNEQFF.

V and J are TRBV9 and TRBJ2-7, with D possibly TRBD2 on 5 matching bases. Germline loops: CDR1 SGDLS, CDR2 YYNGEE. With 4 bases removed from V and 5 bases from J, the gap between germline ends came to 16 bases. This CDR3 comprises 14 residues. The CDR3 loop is CASSPRRVGDEQYF. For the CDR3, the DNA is TGTGCCAGCAGCCCCCGGCGGGTGGGCGACGAGCAGTACTTC. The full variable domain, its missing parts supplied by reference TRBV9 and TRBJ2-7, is DSGVTQTPKHLITATGQRVTLRCSPRSGDLSVYWYQQSLDQGLQFLIQYYNGEERAKGNILERFSAQQFPDLHSELNLSSLELGDSALYFCASSPRRVGDEQYFGPGTRLTVT.

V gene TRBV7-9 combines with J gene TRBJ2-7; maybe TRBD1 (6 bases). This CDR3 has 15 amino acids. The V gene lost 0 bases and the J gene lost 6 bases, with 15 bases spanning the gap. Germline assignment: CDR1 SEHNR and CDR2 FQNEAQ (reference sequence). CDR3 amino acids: CASSLAGASRGEQYF. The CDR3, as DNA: TGTGCCAGCAGCTTAGCGGGGGCTAGCAGGGGCGAGCAGTACTTC.

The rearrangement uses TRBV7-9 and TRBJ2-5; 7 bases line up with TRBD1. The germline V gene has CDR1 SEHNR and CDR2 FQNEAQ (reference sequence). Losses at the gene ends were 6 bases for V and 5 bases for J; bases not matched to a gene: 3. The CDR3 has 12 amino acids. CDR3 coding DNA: TGTGCCAGCAGTAGGGGGCAGGAGACCCAGTACTTC. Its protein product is CASSRGQETQYF.

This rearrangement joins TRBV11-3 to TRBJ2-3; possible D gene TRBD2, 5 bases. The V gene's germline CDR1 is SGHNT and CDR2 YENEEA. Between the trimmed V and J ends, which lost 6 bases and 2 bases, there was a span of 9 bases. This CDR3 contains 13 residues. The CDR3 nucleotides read TGTGCCAGCAGTACGGGGAACACAGATACGCAGTATTTT. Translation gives CASSTGNTDTQYF.

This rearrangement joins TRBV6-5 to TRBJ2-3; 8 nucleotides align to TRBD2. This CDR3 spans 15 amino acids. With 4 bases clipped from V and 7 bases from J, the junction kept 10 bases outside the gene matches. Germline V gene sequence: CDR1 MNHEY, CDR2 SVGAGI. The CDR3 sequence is CASSSAGGASYTQYF. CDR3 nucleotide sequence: TGTGCCAGCAGTTCGGCCGGGGGGGCCAGTTATACGCAGTATTTT.

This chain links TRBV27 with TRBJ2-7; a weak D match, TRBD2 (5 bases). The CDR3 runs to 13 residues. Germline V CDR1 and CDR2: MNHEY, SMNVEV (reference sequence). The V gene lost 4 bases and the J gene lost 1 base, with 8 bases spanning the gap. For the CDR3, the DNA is TGTGCCAGCAGTTCGGGGATGTCCTACGAGCAGTACTTC. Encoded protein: CASSSGMSYEQYF.

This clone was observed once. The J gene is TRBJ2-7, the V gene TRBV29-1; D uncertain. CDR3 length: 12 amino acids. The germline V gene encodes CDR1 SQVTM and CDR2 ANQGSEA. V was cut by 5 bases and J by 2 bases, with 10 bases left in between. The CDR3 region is CSVKKGAYEQYF. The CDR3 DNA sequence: TGCAGCGTTAAGAAAGGAGCCTACGAGCAGTACTTC.

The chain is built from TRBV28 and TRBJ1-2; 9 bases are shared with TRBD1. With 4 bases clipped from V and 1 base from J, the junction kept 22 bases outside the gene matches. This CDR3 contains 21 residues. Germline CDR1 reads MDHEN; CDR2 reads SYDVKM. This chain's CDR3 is CASSSPSPTGGGGKLNYGYTF. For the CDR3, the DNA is TGTGCCAGCAGTTCCCCCTCGCCGACAGGGGGGGGAGGGAAACTTAACTATGGCTACACCTTC.

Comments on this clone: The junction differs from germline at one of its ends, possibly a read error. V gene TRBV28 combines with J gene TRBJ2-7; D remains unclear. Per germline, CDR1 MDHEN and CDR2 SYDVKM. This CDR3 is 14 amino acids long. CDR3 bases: TGTGCCGGCAGTTTCTCCCCAGTGAGGTACGAGCAGTACTTC. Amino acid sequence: CAGSFSPVRYEQYF. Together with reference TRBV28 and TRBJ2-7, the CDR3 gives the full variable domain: DVKVTQSSRYLVKRTGEKVFLECVQDMDHENMFWYRQDPGLGLRLIYFSYDVKMKEKGDIPEGYSVSREKKERFSLILESASTNQTSMYLCAGSFSPVRYEQYFGPGTRLTVT.

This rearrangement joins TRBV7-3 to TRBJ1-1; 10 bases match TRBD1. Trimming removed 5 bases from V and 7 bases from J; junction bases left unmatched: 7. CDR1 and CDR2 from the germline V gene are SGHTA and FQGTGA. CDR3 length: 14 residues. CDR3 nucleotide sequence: TGTGCCAGCAGCGAGACAGGGGGCATTAGTGAAGCTTTCTTT. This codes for CASSETGGISEAFF.

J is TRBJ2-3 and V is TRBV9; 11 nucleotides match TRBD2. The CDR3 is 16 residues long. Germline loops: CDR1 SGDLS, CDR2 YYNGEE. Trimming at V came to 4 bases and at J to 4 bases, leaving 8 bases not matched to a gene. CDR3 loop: CASSPRVAGGADTQYF. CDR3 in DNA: TGTGCCAGCAGCCCCCGGGTAGCGGGGGGGGCAGATACGCAGTATTTT.

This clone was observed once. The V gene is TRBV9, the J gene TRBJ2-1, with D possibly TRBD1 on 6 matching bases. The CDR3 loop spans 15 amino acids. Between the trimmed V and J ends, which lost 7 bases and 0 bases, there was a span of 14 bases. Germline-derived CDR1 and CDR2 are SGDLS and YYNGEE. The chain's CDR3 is CASAGQMSSYNEQFF. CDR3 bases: TGTGCCAGCGCCGGACAGATGAGCTCCTACAATGAGCAGTTCTTC.